The 22 T cell receptor beta chains listed next were all sequenced from one sample in a study of T cell repertoires in cytomegalovirus infection. TCRdb itself ran the reads through MiXCR, one entry per CDR3 protein. The sample has around 360,000 distinct CDR3 sequences; about 35% are singletons. These TCRs are of unknown antigen specificity. The specimen comprised cultured PBMCs, sampled from culture after CMV antigen stimulation. These receptors were obtained from a human donor in good health (CMV status not recorded). Some clones in this sample may be carry-over from other donors' samples.

This chain connects TRBV19 to TRBJ2-3; no definite D call. Between the trimmed V and J ends, which lost 2 bases and 0 bases, there was a span of 9 bases. Per the germline V gene, CDR1 is LNHDA and CDR2 is SQIVND (reference sequence). The CDR3 has 15 residues. The CDR3 region is CASSIFGISTDTQYF. The CDR3 bases are TGTGCCAGTAGTATATTCGGCATTAGCACAGATACGCAGTATTTT.

This rearrangement joins TRBV28 to TRBJ1-5; D gene ambiguous. Germline CDR1 reads MDHEN; CDR2 reads SYDVKM. The CDR3 runs 15 residues. The V end was cut by 5 bases, the J end by 2 bases, with 13 bases between. The chain's CDR3 is CASSARGQGNQPQHF. For the CDR3, the DNA is TGTGCCAGCAGTGCCCGGGGTCAAGGCAATCAGCCCCAGCATTTT. Variable domain in full (rest from reference TRBV28 and TRBJ1-5): DVKVTQSSRYLVKRTGEKVFLECVQDMDHENMFWYRQDPGLGLRLIYFSYDVKMKEKGDIPEGYSVSREKKERFSLILESASTNQTSMYLCASSARGQGNQPQHFGDGTRLSIL.

In this sample, this clonotype turned up a few times. This chain joins TRBV6-2 or TRBV6-3 and TRBJ1-1; D unclear. CDR3 size: 14 residues. Germline CDR1 and CDR2: MNHEY and SVGEGT. V was pared by 0 bases and J by 0 bases, with 5 bases between. The CDR3 protein is CASSYSPMNTEAFF. CDR3 DNA: TGTGCCAGCAGTTACTCTCCAATGAACACTGAAGCTTTCTTT.

This clonotype occurred a few times. The rearrangement links TRBV6-2 or TRBV6-3 to TRBJ1-2, with 9 bases identical to TRBD1. V shed 5 bases and J 5 bases; nucleotides not matched to a gene: 6. The CDR3 runs 14 residues. The germline V gene encodes CDR1 MNHEY and CDR2 SVGEGT. The CDR3 DNA reads TGTGCCAGCAGTCCGGGACAGGGAAGGTATGGCTACACCTTC. Its translation: CASSPGQGRYGYTF.

The V and J genes are TRBV30 and TRBJ1-5; no clear D gene. CDR1 is GTSNPN, CDR2 SVGIG, per germline (reference sequence). CDR3 length: 13 amino acids. V lost 2 bases to trimming and J lost 1 base, with 6 bases between them. The CDR3 sequence is CAWSLTSNQPQHF. CDR3 nucleotide sequence: TGTGCCTGGAGTCTAACAAGCAATCAGCCCCAGCATTTT.

The chain is built from TRBV2 and TRBJ2-1; 7 nucleotides line up with TRBD2. J gave up 8 bases and V 3 bases, and 13 bases lay outside the gene matches. The germline CDR1 and CDR2 sequences are SNHLY and FYNNEI. The CDR3 is made up of 16 amino acids. The CDR3 DNA is TGTGCCAGCAGTGATTGGGTAGCGGGCCCTGTTGATGAGCAGTTCTTC. This codes for CASSDWVAGPVDEQFF.

This chain links TRBV20-1 with TRBJ1-1; D is perhaps TRBD1 (6 bases). The CDR3 sequence is 13 residues long. Germline V lookup: CDR1 DFQATT, CDR2 SNEGSKA (reference sequence). V was pared by 1 base and J by 3 bases, with 9 bases between. CDR3 loop: CSARADRDTEAFF. The CDR3 nucleotides read TGCAGTGCTAGAGCGGACAGAGACACTGAAGCTTTCTTT.

The chain uses TRBV28 and TRBJ1-3; no definite D call. V was pared by 7 bases and J by 0 bases, with 16 bases between. The CDR3 runs 16 residues. CDR1 and CDR2 from the germline V gene are MDHEN and SYDVKM. The DNA for the CDR3 is TGTGCCAGCAACAACAGACTGCAATTCTCTGGAAACACCATATATTTT. It yields the protein CASNNRLQFSGNTIYF. Using reference TRBV28 and TRBJ1-3 for the parts outside the CDR3, the full variable domain is DVKVTQSSRYLVKRTGEKVFLECVQDMDHENMFWYRQDPGLGLRLIYFSYDVKMKEKGDIPEGYSVSREKKERFSLILESASTNQTSMYLCASNNRLQFSGNTIYFGEGSWLTVV.

V usage is TRBV7-9 and J usage is TRBJ2-3; D not certain. CDR3 length: 13 amino acids. The germline V gene encodes CDR1 SEHNR and CDR2 FQNEAQ (reference sequence). V was trimmed by 8 bases and J by 3 bases, leaving 12 bases between them. The CDR3 region is CASPSGDTDTQYF. The DNA for the CDR3 is TGTGCCAGCCCCTCGGGTGATACAGATACGCAGTATTTT.

This clonotype was recorded a few times. The V call is TRBV7-2, the J call TRBJ2-7; tentatively, D is TRBD1 or TRBD2 (5 bases each). Looked up from germline, CDR1 is SGHTA and CDR2 is FQGNSA. The CDR3 is 14 residues long. Between the trimmed V and J ends, which lost 1 base and 3 bases, there was a span of 10 bases. DNA for the CDR3: TGTGCCAGCAGCTTAGGTGGGACCTACTACGAGCAGTACGTC. Translation gives CASSLGGTYYEQYV.

This clonotype was seen only a few times. The rearrangement joins TRBV12-3 or TRBV12-4 to TRBJ2-7, with 8 bases that match TRBD1. After removal of 7 bases from V and 6 bases from J, the junction contained 11 bases not matched to a gene. The CDR3 spans 14 residues. The DNA of the CDR3 is TGTGCCAGCACCCCCGGGACAGGATACGGCGAGCAGTACTTC. This encodes CASTPGTGYGEQYF.

This chain connects TRBV19 to TRBJ1-4; 9 bases fit TRBD1. Per the germline V gene, CDR1 is LNHDA and CDR2 is SQIVND (reference sequence). The CDR3 is made up of 15 amino acids. V trimming: 5 bases; J trimming: 5 bases; junction bases outside the gene matches: 6. CDR3: CASSVPGTGNEKLFF. CDR3 DNA sequence: TGTGCCAGTAGTGTCCCAGGGACAGGGAATGAAAAACTGTTTTTT.

V gene TRBV30 combines with J gene TRBJ2-6, with D perhaps TRBD1 or TRBD2 (7 bases each). Germline assignment: CDR1 GTSNPN and CDR2 SVGIG (reference sequence). Trimming stripped 0 bases from V and 0 bases from J, with 12 bases between. This CDR3 comprises 17 residues. In DNA, the CDR3 is TGTGCCTGGAGTGTAACAGGGGAGGGCTCTGGGGCCAACGTCCTGACTTTC. This codes for CAWSVTGEGSGANVLTF. The full variable domain, in which reference TRBV30 and TRBJ2-6 provide the parts outside the CDR3, is SQTIHQWPATLVQPVGSPLSLECTVEGTSNPNLYWYRQAAGRGLQLLFYSVGIGQISSEVPQNLSASRPQDRQFILSSKKLLLSDSGFYLCAWSVTGEGSGANVLTFGAGSRLTVL.

DNA for the CDR3: TGCGCCACGGGCGCAGGGATGAACACTGAAGCTTTCTTT. This sequence encodes CATGAGMNTEAFF. J is TRBJ1-1 and V is TRBV5-1; TRBD1 might be the D (5 bases). This CDR3 contains 13 residues. In germline, CDR1 is SGHRS, CDR2 YFSETQ. Trimming took off 9 bases at V and 0 bases at J, with 12 bases between the two ends.

V gene TRBV4-1 combines with J gene TRBJ2-5, with D possibly being TRBD2 (6 bases). V lost 3 bases and J lost 3, with 14 bases in between. Germline assignment: CDR1 MGHRA and CDR2 YSYEKL. The CDR3 has 15 amino acids. For the CDR3, the DNA is TGCGCCAGCAGCCAGGCGGGACTGGAAAAAGAGACCCAGTACTTC. Amino acid sequence: CASSQAGLEKETQYF.

This clonotype has a count of ten or more. The V gene is TRBV7-2, the J gene TRBJ2-5; TRBD2 matches 10 bases. The V gene end was trimmed by 7 bases and the J gene end by 5 bases; junction bases not matched to a gene: 10. The CDR3 contains 15 residues. Germline V gene sequence: CDR1 SGHTA, CDR2 FQGNSA. The CDR3 spells CASNTLSGRAETQYF. For the CDR3, the DNA is TGTGCCAGCAACACCCTAAGCGGGAGGGCTGAGACCCAGTACTTC.

This chain uses TRBV19 with TRBJ2-2; tentatively, D is TRBD1 (6 bases). The germline gives CDR1 LNHDA, CDR2 SQIVND (reference sequence). The CDR3 has 15 residues. V was clipped by 4 bases and J by 3 bases, with 12 bases between them. The CDR3, as DNA: TGTGCCAGTAGTACCGGACAGCCCTACACCGGGGAGCTGTTTTTT. Amino acid sequence: CASSTGQPYTGELFF.

The chain is built from TRBV14 and TRBJ1-2, with TRBD1 as a possible D gene (6 bases). Deletions cut 7 bases from V and 2 bases from J, with 20 bases between. Germline loops: CDR1 SGHDN, CDR2 FVKESK. The CDR3 is 16 residues long. In DNA, the CDR3 is TGTGCCAGCACCGAGGGGGGGAGTCAGCCAAACTATGGCTACACCTTC. Amino acids: CASTEGGSQPNYGYTF.

The sample holds many counts of this clonotype. This rearrangement joins TRBV7-2 to TRBJ2-5; D is perhaps TRBD2 (6 bases). With 0 bases removed from V and 4 bases from J, the gap between germline ends came to 18 bases. From germline, CDR1 is SGHTA and CDR2 FQGNSA. CDR3 size: 17 residues. This CDR3 is CASSLALLAGRRETQYF. In DNA form, the CDR3 reads TGTGCCAGCAGCTTAGCCCTGTTGGCGGGGAGACGAGAGACCCAGTACTTC.

The rearrangement joins TRBV20-1 to TRBJ1-5; TRBD1 aligns across 8 bases. The length of the CDR3 is 14 residues. Germline CDR1 is DFQATT and CDR2 is SNEGSKA (reference sequence). The V segment lost 4 bases and the J segment 7 bases; nucleotides outside the gene matches: 9. DNA for the CDR3: TGCAGTGCTACCCGGACAGGGCGGCGGCAGCCCCAGCATTTT. As protein: CSATRTGRRQPQHF.

The chain joins TRBV7-3 to TRBJ2-5; D is unresolved. Germline V gene lookup returns CDR1 SGHTA and CDR2 FQGTGA. V lost 3 bases, J lost 2 bases, and 13 bases lay in between. The CDR3 covers 15 residues. The CDR3 DNA is TGTGCCAGCAGCTTCTCGTCTGGAAAACAAGAGACCCAGTACTTC. Its protein product is CASSFSSGKQETQYF.

The CDR3: CASRSQGNEQYF. For the CDR3, the DNA is TGCGCCAGCAGATCCCAGGGGAACGAGCAGTACTTC. The chain carries TRBV23-1 and TRBJ2-7; D possibly corresponds to TRBD1 (6 bases). TRBV23-1 is recorded as an ORF, its role being uncertain. With 6 bases removed from V and 5 bases from J, the gap between germline ends came to 11 bases. This CDR3 contains 12 residues.